The 30 T cell receptor beta chains listed next were all sequenced from one sample in a study of OX40 agonist ivuxolimab in advanced cancers. Assay: immunoSEQ multiplex PCR; the TCRdb copy retains only in-frame clones and omits some. The table shows about 63,000 clones, with roughly nine tenths occurring only once. This sample comprised CD4+ or CD8+ T cells sorted from blood, obtained in a trial of the OX40 agonist ivuxolimab. Every receptor here comes from an adult with an advanced solid tumor such as melanoma, head and neck, liver or kidney cancer.

The CDR3 is CATTNMGVVEQYF. The CDR3 DNA reads as TGTGCCACCACCAACATGGGGGTAGTCGAGCAGTACTTC. The chain joins TRBV13 to TRBJ2-7; D tentatively reads TRBD1 or TRBD2 (5 bases each). Between the trimmed V and J ends, which lost 10 bases and 6 bases, there was a span of 19 bases. CDR1 and CDR2 from the germline V gene are PRHDT and FYEKMQ (reference sequence). This CDR3 region has 13 residues.

The gene calls are TRBV2 and TRBJ1-4; perhaps TRBD1 as D (5 bases). The CDR3 loop spans 15 amino acids. Germline loops: CDR1 SNHLY, CDR2 FYNNEI. V shed 8 bases and J shed 7 bases, with 20 bases lying between them. CDR3 DNA: TGTGCCAGCTCCCTCTTGGGGGGAGGAGGTGAAAAACTGTTTTTT. Protein sequence: CASSLLGGGGEKLFF.

This clone appeared once. The V and J genes are TRBV9 and TRBJ1-6; D gene ambiguous. This CDR3 region has 14 residues. Deletions cut 2 bases from V and 7 bases from J, with 10 bases between. The germline V gene has CDR1 SGDLS and CDR2 YYNGEE. CDR3 coding DNA: TGTGCCAGCAGCGTTGAGGCTACCAATTCACCCCTCCACTTT. Protein product: CASSVEATNSPLHF. Supplemented by reference TRBV9 and TRBJ1-6, the full variable domain reads DSGVTQTPKHLITATGQRVTLRCSPRSGDLSVYWYQQSLDQGLQFLIQYYNGEERAKGNILERFSAQQFPDLHSELNLSSLELGDSALYFCASSVEATNSPLHFGNGTRLTVT.

The DNA for the CDR3 is TGTGCCAGCAGTTACCAGGTTGACTCTGGGGCCAACGTCCTGACTTTC. Protein: CASSYQVDSGANVLTF. The V and J genes are TRBV6-5 and TRBJ2-6, with D unresolved. Germline values: CDR1 MNHEY, CDR2 SVGAGI. CDR3 size: 16 residues. V lost 2 bases to trimming and J lost 0 bases, with 8 bases between them.

This clone came up a few times. The chain joins TRBV19 to TRBJ2-2, with a weak D call TRBD2 (6 bases). V lost 7 bases and J lost 3, with 21 bases in between. Germline lookup yields CDR1 LNHDA and CDR2 SQIVND (reference sequence). The CDR3 runs to 17 residues. The CDR3 region is CASTSHPGLAHTGELFF. Here the CDR3 DNA reads TGTGCCAGTACCTCACACCCGGGGCTAGCGCACACCGGGGAGCTGTTTTTT. The whole variable domain, remainder taken from reference TRBV19 and TRBJ2-2, is DGGITQSPKYLFRKEGQNVTLSCEQNLNHDAMYWYRQDPGQGLRLIYYSQIVNDFQKGDIAEGYSVSREKKESFPLTVTSAQKNPTAFYLCASTSHPGLAHTGELFFGEGSRLTVL.

This rearrangement joins TRBV18 to TRBJ2-7; perhaps TRBD1 as D (6 bases). Trimming left V 6 bases short and J 4 bases short, with 16 bases between. The CDR3 is 14 residues long. The germline V gene encodes CDR1 KGHSH and CDR2 LQKENI. In nucleotides, the CDR3 is TGTGCCAGCTCCGGACCAGGGGCGGGTTACGAGCAGTACTTC. Translation gives CASSGPGAGYEQYF.

The genes are TRBV11-2 and TRBJ2-1; TRBD2 matches 13 bases. V was pared by 5 bases and J by 7 bases, with 8 bases of the junction left unmatched. Looked up from germline, CDR1 is SGHAT and CDR2 is FQNNGV. This CDR3 has 16 amino acids. The CDR3 DNA follows: TGTGCCAGCAGCATTAGCGGACTAGCGGGAGTTAATGAGCAGTTCTTC. Residues: CASSISGLAGVNEQFF.

The rearrangement links TRBV6-5 to TRBJ1-3, with D possibly being TRBD1 (6 bases). Germline assignment: CDR1 MNHEY and CDR2 SVGAGI. This CDR3 has 15 residues. V gave up 3 bases and J gave up 2 bases, with 11 bases separating them. This chain's CDR3 is CASSYNRAPGNTIYF. The CDR3 DNA reads TGTGCCAGCAGTTATAACAGGGCGCCTGGAAACACCATATATTTT.

The chain joins TRBV2 to TRBJ2-5; possibly TRBD2 for D (5 bases). CDR1 SNHLY and CDR2 FYNNEI come from the germline V gene. The CDR3 extends over 13 amino acids. Trimming took off 10 bases at V and 4 bases at J, with 16 bases between the two ends. CDR3 coding DNA: TGTGCCAACGCGGCGGAGGCGAGAGAGACCCAGTACTTC. The encoded protein is CANAAEARETQYF.

The V call is TRBV5-1, the J call TRBJ1-2; unclear D gene. V was pared by 0 bases and J by 6 bases, with 9 bases between. Germline V gene sequence: CDR1 SGHRS, CDR2 YFSETQ. The length of the CDR3 is 13 residues. The CDR3 protein is CASSLGGSHGYTF. DNA for the CDR3: TGCGCCAGCAGCTTGGGAGGGTCCCATGGCTACACCTTC.

The rearrangement joins TRBV29-1 to TRBJ2-7; D remains unclear. CDR3 length: 12 amino acids. The V and J ends lost 6 bases and 7 bases respectively, with 16 bases between them. Germline V gene sequence: CDR1 SQVTM, CDR2 ANQGSEA. The CDR3 protein is CSVGSGVGEQYF. The CDR3 bases are TGCAGCGTCGGTAGTGGAGTTGGGGAGCAGTACTTC.

The genes are TRBV29-1 and TRBJ1-1; 7 bases agree with TRBD1. The CDR3 runs 12 residues. V dropped 6 bases and J dropped 7; count of bases not matched to a gene: 8. CDR1 SQVTM and CDR2 ANQGSEA come from the germline V gene. Here the CDR3 reads CSVLEGAGEAFF. For the CDR3, the DNA is TGCAGCGTCCTGGAGGGGGCAGGTGAAGCTTTCTTT.

This chain joins TRBV11-2 and TRBJ2-2; TRBD2 aligns across 12 bases. The germline V gene encodes CDR1 SGHAT and CDR2 FQNNGV. V lost 3 bases, J lost 5 bases, and 4 bases stayed unmatched. The CDR3 consists of 16 residues. This CDR3 reads CASSFSGTSGTGELFF. The CDR3 coding sequence is TGTGCCAGCAGCTTTTCCGGGACTAGCGGGACCGGGGAGCTGTTTTTT. The full variable domain, in which reference TRBV11-2 and TRBJ2-2 provide the parts outside the CDR3, is EAGVAQSPRYKIIEKRQSVAFWCNPISGHATLYWYQQILGQGPKLLIQFQNNGVVDDSQLPKDRFSAERLKGVDSTLKIQPAKLEDSAVYLCASSFSGTSGTGELFFGEGSRLTVL.

This chain connects TRBV6-6 to TRBJ2-7, with D perhaps matching TRBD2 (6 bases). The V end lost 0 bases, the J end lost 5 bases, and 14 bases lay between the germline ends. CDR1 is MNHNY, CDR2 SVGAGI, per germline (reference sequence). This CDR3 spans 15 amino acids. CDR3 coding DNA: TGTGCCAGCAGTTACTCAGGTCGGGGGACCGACGAGCAGTACTTC. Protein product: CASSYSGRGTDEQYF.

V and J are TRBV9 and TRBJ2-5; D gene uncertain. Germline assignment: CDR1 SGDLS and CDR2 YYNGEE. This CDR3 contains 15 residues. The V end was cut by 0 bases, the J end by 4 bases, with 13 bases between. The CDR3 nucleotides are TGTGCCAGCAGCGTAGATATCGGCAGTACAGAGACCCAGTACTTC. This codes for CASSVDIGSTETQYF.

This chain uses TRBV7-9 with TRBJ2-3; 9 bases map to TRBD1. Germline assignment: CDR1 SEHNR and CDR2 FQNEAQ (reference sequence). CDR3 size: 16 residues. J gave up 2 bases and V 5 bases, and 8 bases lay outside the gene matches. The CDR3 loop is CASSPGTGSFTDTQYF. The CDR3 DNA reads TGTGCCAGCAGCCCCGGGACAGGGTCGTTCACAGATACGCAGTATTTT.

The chain recombines TRBV4-2 with TRBJ1-1, with 7 nucleotides matching TRBD1. The CDR3 spans 15 residues. The germline gives CDR1 LGHNA, CDR2 YNFKEQ. The ends lost 2 bases at V and 6 bases at J; junction bases unmatched: 9. The CDR3 DNA reads TGTGCCAGCAGCCAAAGATTACTCCAGGGGGCTGAAGCTTTCTTT. Translating it yields CASSQRLLQGAEAFF.

This clone was seen a few times. The chain couples TRBV9 to TRBJ1-2, with no clear D. Looked up from germline, CDR1 is SGDLS and CDR2 is YYNGEE. V lost 0 bases, J lost 1 base, and 7 bases lay in between. This CDR3 comprises 14 residues. In nucleotides, the CDR3 is TGTGCCAGCAGCGTAGCGGCCAGTAACTATGGCTACACCTTC. Translated: CASSVAASNYGYTF.

The chain links TRBV6-5 to TRBJ2-5; D might be TRBD2 (5 bases). The J call may be incorrect, as the DNA end agrees better with TRBJ2-7. This CDR3 has 14 residues. CDR1 is MNHEY and CDR2 is SVGAGI in the germline V gene. CDR3 protein: CASSYSVTGYEQYF. For the CDR3, the DNA is TGTGCCAGCAGTTACTCGGTTACGGGGTACGAGCAGTACTTC.

This chain joins TRBV20-1 and TRBJ1-2; 10 positions agree with TRBD1. The CDR3 is made up of 11 amino acids. Trimming took 5 bases from V and 6 from J; bases not matched to a gene: 0. The germline CDR1 and CDR2 sequences are DFQATT and SNEGSKA (reference sequence). The CDR3 sequence: CSAGTGDGYTF. The DNA of the CDR3 is TGCAGTGCTGGGACAGGGGATGGCTACACCTTC.

This rearrangement joins TRBV5-1 to TRBJ1-2; D uncertain. The ends were cut back, 5 bases at V and 10 bases at J, with 18 bases in the middle. Germline CDR1 is SGHRS and CDR2 is YFSETQ. The CDR3 covers 13 residues. The CDR3 spells CASSKDGGRLYTF. CDR3 bases: TGCGCCAGCAGTAAGGACGGCGGAAGGCTCTACACCTTC.

This clone was observed a single time. The V gene is TRBV21-1, the J gene TRBJ2-7; the D segment call TRBD2 is taken from the table without a DNA check. TRBV21-1 is classified as a pseudogene. The CDR3 consists of 14 residues. This CDR3 is CASSPVSGGYEQYF. In nucleotides, the CDR3 is TGTGCCAGCAGCCCTGTTTCGGGGGGCTACGAGCAGTACTTC.

The chain recombines TRBV11-2 with TRBJ2-3; D not resolved. CDR1 and CDR2 from the germline V gene are SGHAT and FQNNGV. With 5 bases removed from V and 4 bases from J, the gap between germline ends came to 10 bases. The CDR3 spans 13 residues. The CDR3 DNA follows: TGTGCCAGCAGCCTCGGACCCTCAGATACGCAGTATTTT. It encodes CASSLGPSDTQYF.

CDR3 protein: CASSVEGTYNEQFF. The CDR3 nucleotides read TGTGCCAGCAGCGTAGAAGGCACTTACAATGAGCAGTTCTTC. This chain links TRBV9 with TRBJ2-1; no clear D. V was cut by 0 bases and J by 4 bases, with 8 bases left in between. This CDR3 has 14 amino acids. Germline loops: CDR1 SGDLS, CDR2 YYNGEE.

The V gene is TRBV14, the J gene TRBJ1-5; no firm D call. CDR1 and CDR2 (germline): SGHDN, FVKESK. V was trimmed by 1 base and J by 9 bases, leaving 10 bases between them. This CDR3 spans 13 amino acids. DNA of the CDR3: TGTGCCAGCAGCCAAGGCGTCGGAAGGCCCCAGCATTTT. It specifies CASSQGVGRPQHF.

The rearrangement joins TRBV10-2 to TRBJ2-2; 7 bases agree with TRBD2. CDR1 WSHSY and CDR2 SAAADI come from the germline V gene. Trimming cost V 8 bases and J 5 bases; bases outside gene matches: 11. This CDR3 contains 15 residues. The CDR3 region is CASAEGGLWTGELFF. The CDR3 bases are TGCGCCAGCGCCGAGGGAGGGCTGTGGACCGGGGAGCTGTTTTTT.

This clone has only a few counts. This chain joins TRBV18 and TRBJ2-3, with D possibly matching TRBD2 (6 bases). Trimming removed 6 bases from V and 1 base from J, with 14 bases in between. The CDR3 has 15 amino acids. Germline V CDR1 and CDR2: KGHSH, LQKENI. CDR3 in amino acids: CASSPRASGTDTQYF. The DNA of the CDR3 is TGTGCCAGCTCCCCGCGGGCTAGCGGCACAGATACGCAGTATTTT.

DNA of the CDR3: TGCGCCAGCAGCGTACCGACAGGGCCAGAGACCCAGTACTTC. This encodes CASSVPTGPETQYF. V is TRBV5-1 and J is TRBJ2-5; TRBD1 matches 7 bases. CDR3 length: 14 amino acids. J gave up 4 bases and V 4 bases, and 7 bases lay outside the gene matches. Germline V lookup: CDR1 SGHRS, CDR2 YFSETQ.

A few counts support this clone. The chain has TRBV11-2 and TRBJ2-1; 7 nucleotides match TRBD2. The V gene end was trimmed by 5 bases and the J gene end by 2 bases; junction bases not matched to a gene: 6. The CDR3 consists of 15 residues. Looked up from germline, CDR1 is SGHAT and CDR2 is FQNNGV. The CDR3 here is CASSPGLLAYNEQFF. The DNA of the CDR3 is TGTGCCAGCAGCCCGGGACTACTTGCCTACAATGAGCAGTTCTTC. The variable domain in full, completed from reference TRBV11-2 and TRBJ2-1, reads EAGVAQSPRYKIIEKRQSVAFWCNPISGHATLYWYQQILGQGPKLLIQFQNNGVVDDSQLPKDRFSAERLKGVDSTLKIQPAKLEDSAVYLCASSPGLLAYNEQFFGPGTRLTVL.

Here the CDR3 DNA reads TGTGCCAGCAGCTTATCGAGGGTTGGAGACACTGAAGCTTTCTTT. Protein: CASSLSRVGDTEAFF. J is TRBJ1-1 and V is TRBV7-3; D call uncertain. CDR3 length: 15 residues. The V end lost 2 bases, the J end lost 3 bases, and 13 bases lay between the germline ends. Germline CDR1 is SGHTA and CDR2 is FQGTGA. The full variable domain, its missing parts supplied by reference TRBV7-3 and TRBJ1-1, is GAGVSQTPSNKVTEKGKYVELRCDPISGHTALYWYRQSLGQGPEFLIYFQGTGAADDSGLPNDRFFAVRPEGSVSTLKIQRTERGDSAVYLCASSLSRVGDTEAFFGQGTRLTVV.